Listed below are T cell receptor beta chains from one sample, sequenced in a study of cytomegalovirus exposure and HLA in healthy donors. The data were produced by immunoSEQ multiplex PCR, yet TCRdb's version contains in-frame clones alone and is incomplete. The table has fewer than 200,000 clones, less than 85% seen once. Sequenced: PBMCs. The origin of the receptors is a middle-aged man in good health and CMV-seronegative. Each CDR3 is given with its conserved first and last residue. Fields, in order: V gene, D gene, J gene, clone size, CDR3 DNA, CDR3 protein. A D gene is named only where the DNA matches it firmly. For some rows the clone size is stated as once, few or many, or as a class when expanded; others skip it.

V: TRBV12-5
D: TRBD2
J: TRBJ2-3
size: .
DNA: TGTGCTAGTGGCCTCGGGACTAGCCCAGATACGCAGTATTTT
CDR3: CASGLGTSPDTQYF

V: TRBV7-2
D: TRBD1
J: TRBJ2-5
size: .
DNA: TGTGCCAGCAGCTTAGCGTTTGTAGGGGGCGGAGAGACCCAGTACTTC
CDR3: CASSLAFVGGGETQYF

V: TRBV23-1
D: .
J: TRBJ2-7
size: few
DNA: TGCGCCAGCAGTCAATCTTTCAGAACCCCGATATCAGAGCAGTACTTC
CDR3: CASSQSFRTPISEQYF

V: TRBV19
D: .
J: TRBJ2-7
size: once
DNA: TGTGCCAGTAGTATAGCAGGGAGGGAGCAGTACTTC
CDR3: CASSIAGREQYF

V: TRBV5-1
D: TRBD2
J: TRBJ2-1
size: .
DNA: TGCGCCAGCTCCCGGGAGGGTTACAATGAGCAGTTCTTC
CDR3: CASSREGYNEQFF

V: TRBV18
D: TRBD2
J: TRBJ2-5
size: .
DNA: TGTGCCAGCTCACTGCTGGGACTAGCGGGGGACCGGACCCAGTACTTC
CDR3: CASSLLGLAGDRTQYF

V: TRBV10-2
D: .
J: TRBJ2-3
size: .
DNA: TGCGCCAGCAGTGAGTTGAAGGGGCTCACAGATACGCAGTATTTT
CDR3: CASSELKGLTDTQYF

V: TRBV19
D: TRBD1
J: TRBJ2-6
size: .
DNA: TGTGCCTCAAGGGGGCGTGGGGGTCTTTCTGGGGCCAACGTCCTGACTTTC
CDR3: CASRGRGGLSGANVLTF

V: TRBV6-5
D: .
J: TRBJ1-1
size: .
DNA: TGTGCCAGCAGTTATAGCCGGAACACTGAAGCTTTCTTT
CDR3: CASSYSRNTEAFF

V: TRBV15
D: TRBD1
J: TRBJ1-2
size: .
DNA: TGTGCCACCAGCACCCCGGACAGGGCGAACTATGGCTACACCTTC
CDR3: CATSTPDRANYGYTF

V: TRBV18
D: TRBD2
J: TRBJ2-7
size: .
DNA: TGTGCCAGCTCACCTCGACTAGCCCACGAGCAGTACTTC
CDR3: CASSPRLAHEQYF

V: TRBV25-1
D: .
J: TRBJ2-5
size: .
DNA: TGTGCCAGCAGTCCATTCAGGGTAGAAGAGACCCAGTACTTC
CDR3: CASSPFRVEETQYF

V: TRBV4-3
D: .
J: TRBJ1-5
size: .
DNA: TGCGCCAGCAGCCAAGATGTTGGGGCGGTTAGCAATCAGCCCCAGCATTTT
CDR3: CASSQDVGAVSNQPQHF

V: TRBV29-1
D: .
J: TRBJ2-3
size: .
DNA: TGCAGCGCCAGGACAGACACAGATACGCAGTATTTT
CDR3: CSARTDTDTQYF